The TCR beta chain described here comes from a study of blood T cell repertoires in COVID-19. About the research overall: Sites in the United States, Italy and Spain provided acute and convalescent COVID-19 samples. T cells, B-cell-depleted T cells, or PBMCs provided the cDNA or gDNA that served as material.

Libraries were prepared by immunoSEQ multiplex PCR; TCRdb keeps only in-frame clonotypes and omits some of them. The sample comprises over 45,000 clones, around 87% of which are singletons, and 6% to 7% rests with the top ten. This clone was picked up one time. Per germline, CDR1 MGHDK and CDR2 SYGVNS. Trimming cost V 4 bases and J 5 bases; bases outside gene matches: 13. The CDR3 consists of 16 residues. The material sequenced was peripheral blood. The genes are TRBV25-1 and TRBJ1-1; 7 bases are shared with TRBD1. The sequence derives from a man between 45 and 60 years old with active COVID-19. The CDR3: CASSGGEQGLKTEAFF. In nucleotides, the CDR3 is TGTGCCAGCAGTGGGGGGGAACAGGGGTTAAAAACTGAAGCTTTCTTT.